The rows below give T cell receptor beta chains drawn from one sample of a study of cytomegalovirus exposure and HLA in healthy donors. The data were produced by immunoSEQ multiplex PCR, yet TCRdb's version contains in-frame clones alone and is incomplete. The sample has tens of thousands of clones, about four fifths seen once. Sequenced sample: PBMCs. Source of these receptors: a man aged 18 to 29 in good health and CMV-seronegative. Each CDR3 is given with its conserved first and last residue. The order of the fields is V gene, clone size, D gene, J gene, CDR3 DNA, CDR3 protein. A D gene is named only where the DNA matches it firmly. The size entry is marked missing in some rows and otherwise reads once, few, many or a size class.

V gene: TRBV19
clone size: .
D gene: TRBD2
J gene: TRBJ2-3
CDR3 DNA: TGTGCCAGTAGTATATCTCGCGGGAGTGCCCCAGATACGCAGTATTTT
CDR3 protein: CASSISRGSAPDTQYF

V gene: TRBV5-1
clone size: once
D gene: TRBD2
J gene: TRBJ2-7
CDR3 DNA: TGCGCCAGCAGCAGAAGCCCGGGACTAGCGGGTTACGAGCAGTACTTC
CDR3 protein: CASSRSPGLAGYEQYF

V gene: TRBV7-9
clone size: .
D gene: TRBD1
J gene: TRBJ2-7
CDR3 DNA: TGTGCCAGCAGCTTTCGGGACAGAGATTACGAGCAGTACTTC
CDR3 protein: CASSFRDRDYEQYF

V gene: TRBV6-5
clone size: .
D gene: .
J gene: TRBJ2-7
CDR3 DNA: TGTGCCAGCAGTCAGATGATAGGAGGCGAGCAGTACTTC
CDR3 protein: CASSQMIGGEQYF

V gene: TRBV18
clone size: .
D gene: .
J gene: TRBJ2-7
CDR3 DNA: TGTGCCATCTCACCATCCCGGAGTCGGTCAGACGTTCCCTACGAGCAGTACTTC
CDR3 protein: CAISPSRSRSDVPYEQYF

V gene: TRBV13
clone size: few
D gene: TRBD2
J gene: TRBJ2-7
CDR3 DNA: TGTGCCAGCAGCCCCTGGATAGCGGGATCCTACGAGCAGTACTTC
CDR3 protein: CASSPWIAGSYEQYF

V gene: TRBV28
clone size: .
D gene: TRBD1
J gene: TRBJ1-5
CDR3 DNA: TGTGCCAGCAGCTCCTACCGACAGGGGGCGAATCAGCCCCAGCATTTT
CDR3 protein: CASSSYRQGANQPQHF

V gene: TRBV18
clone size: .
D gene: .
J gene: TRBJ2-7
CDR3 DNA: TGTGCCAGCTCACCGAGCAGGGACTCCGAGCAGTACTTC
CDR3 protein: CASSPSRDSEQYF

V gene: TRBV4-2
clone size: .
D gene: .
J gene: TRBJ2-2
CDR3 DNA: TGTGCCAGCAGCCAGGAGACTGGGTCGAACACCGGGGAGCTGTTTTTT
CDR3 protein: CASSQETGSNTGELFF

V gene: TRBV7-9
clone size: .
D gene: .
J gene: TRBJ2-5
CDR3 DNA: TGTGCCAGCAGCTTAGCCAGCGAGGAGACCCAGTACTTC
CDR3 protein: CASSLASEETQYF

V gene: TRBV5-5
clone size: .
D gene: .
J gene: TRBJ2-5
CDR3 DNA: TGTGCCAGCAGCTTGGTGGCAGGGAGGTTTCCCCAGTACTTC
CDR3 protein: CASSLVAGRFPQYF

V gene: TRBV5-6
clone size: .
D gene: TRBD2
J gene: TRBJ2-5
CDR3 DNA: TGTGCCAGCAGCCAATCCCCTAGCGGACGGAGAGGGGAGGAGACCCAGTACTTC
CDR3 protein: CASSQSPSGRRGEETQYF

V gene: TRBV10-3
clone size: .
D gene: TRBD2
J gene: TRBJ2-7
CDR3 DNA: TGTGCCATCAGTCCTCTTAACGGGAGGAACGAGCAGTACTTC
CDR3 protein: CAISPLNGRNEQYF

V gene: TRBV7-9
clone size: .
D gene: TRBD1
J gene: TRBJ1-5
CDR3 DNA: TGTGCCAGCAGCTTGGGGACAGGGCTCGGCAATCAGCCCCAGCATTTT
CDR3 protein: CASSLGTGLGNQPQHF

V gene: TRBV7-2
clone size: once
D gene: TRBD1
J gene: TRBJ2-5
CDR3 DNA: TGTGCCAGCAGCTTATCAGGGGGCCCTCAAGAGACCCAGTACTTC
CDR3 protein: CASSLSGGPQETQYF

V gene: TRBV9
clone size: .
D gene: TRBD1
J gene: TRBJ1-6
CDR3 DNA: TGTGCCAGCAGCCCCCAAGGGACAGGGGTTTCACCCCTCCACTTT
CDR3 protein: CASSPQGTGVSPLHF

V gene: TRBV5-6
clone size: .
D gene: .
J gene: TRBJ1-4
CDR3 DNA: TGTGCCAGCAGCTTGATTTCTGTTGGCAGGTCAACTAATGAAAAACTGTTTTTT
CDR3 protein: CASSLISVGRSTNEKLFF

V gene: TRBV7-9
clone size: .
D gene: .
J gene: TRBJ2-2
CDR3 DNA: TGTGCCAGCAGCACTCGACTGGGCACCGGGGAGCTGTTTTTT
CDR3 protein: CASSTRLGTGELFF

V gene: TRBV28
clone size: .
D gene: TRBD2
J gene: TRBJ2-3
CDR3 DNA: TGTGCCAGCAGTGTCCGGGGGGGTACAGATACGCAGTATTTT
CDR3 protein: CASSVRGGTDTQYF

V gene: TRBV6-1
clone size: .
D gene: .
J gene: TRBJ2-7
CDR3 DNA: TGTGCCAGCAGGTCCTTTCATGGCAGCTCCTACGAGCAGTACTTC
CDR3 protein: CASRSFHGSSYEQYF

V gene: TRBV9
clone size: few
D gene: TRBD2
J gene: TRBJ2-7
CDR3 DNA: TGTGCCAGCAGCGTAGATTTAAGCGGGGCCGAGTACTTC
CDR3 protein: CASSVDLSGAEYF

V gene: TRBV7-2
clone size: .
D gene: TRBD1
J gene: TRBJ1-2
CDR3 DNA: TGTGCCAGCAGCAAAAAACCACCCGGGACAGGGGACTATGGCTACACCTTC
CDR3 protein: CASSKKPPGTGDYGYTF

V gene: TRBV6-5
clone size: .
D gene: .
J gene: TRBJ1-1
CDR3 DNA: TGTGCCAGCAGTTATGGCGGATACACTGAAGCTTTCTTT
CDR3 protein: CASSYGGYTEAFF

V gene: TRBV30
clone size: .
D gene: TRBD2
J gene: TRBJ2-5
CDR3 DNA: TGTGCCTGGAGTGGTCCCACGGGAGGGCCGTCCCCAGAGACCCAGTACTTC
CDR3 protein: CAWSGPTGGPSPETQYF

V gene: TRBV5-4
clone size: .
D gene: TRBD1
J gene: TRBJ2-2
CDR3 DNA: TGTGCCAGCAGCACGGACAGGGGACTCACCGGGGAGCTGTTTTTT
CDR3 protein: CASSTDRGLTGELFF

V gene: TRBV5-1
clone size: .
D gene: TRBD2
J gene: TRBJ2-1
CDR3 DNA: TGCGCCAGCAGCCCGGATGGACTAGCCGTCAATGAGCAGTTCTTC
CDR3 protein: CASSPDGLAVNEQFF

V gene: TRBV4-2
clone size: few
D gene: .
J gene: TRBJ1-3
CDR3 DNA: TGTGCCAGCAGCCAAGAATCCCTAGCCCCGGGACTTCTAAGCTCTGGAAACACCATATATTTT
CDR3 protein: CASSQESLAPGLLSSGNTIYF

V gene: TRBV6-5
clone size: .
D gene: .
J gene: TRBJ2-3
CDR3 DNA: TGTGCCAGCAGCACTAGGACTTTTAGCACAGATACGCAGTATTTT
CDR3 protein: CASSTRTFSTDTQYF

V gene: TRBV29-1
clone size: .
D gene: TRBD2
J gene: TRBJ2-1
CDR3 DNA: TGCAGCGCCTTACGTCCGGGAGGGGGTGAGCAGTTCTTC
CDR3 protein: CSALRPGGGEQFF

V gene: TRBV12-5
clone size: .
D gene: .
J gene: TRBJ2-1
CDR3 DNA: TGTGCTAGTGGCGGGGGAAATGAGCAGTTCTTC
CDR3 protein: CASGGGNEQFF

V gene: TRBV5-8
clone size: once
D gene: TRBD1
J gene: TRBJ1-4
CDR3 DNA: TGTGCCAGCAGCTCAGGGGGCAGCTCAACTAATGAAAAACTGTTTTTT
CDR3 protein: CASSSGGSSTNEKLFF

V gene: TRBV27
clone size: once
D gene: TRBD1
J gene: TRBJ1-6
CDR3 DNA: TGTGCCAGCAGTTTGGACAGGGGAGACAATTCACCCCTCCACTTT
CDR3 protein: CASSLDRGDNSPLHF

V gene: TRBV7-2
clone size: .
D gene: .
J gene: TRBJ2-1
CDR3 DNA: TGTGCCAGCAGTCCTTCCTACAATGAGCAGTTCTTC
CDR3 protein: CASSPSYNEQFF

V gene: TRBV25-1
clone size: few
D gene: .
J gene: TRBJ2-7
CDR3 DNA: TGTGCCAGCAGTGAATCAGGGTGGGACTTCTACGAGCAGTACTTC
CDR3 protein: CASSESGWDFYEQYF